The sample holds many counts of the clone carrying this T cell receptor beta chain. This sample was included in a study of beta chain features in type 1 diabetes. Study background: Healthy donors and patients showed comparable age, gender and cell yields.

V was shortened by 1 base and J by 6 bases, with 9 bases between the two germline ends. The CDR3 contains 14 residues. Germline loops: CDR1 SGHDN, CDR2 FVKESK. Sequencing targeted expressed TCRB transcripts, as all isolated RNA had been reverse transcribed. Clones were read by immunoSEQ multiplex PCR, and TCRdb kept only the in-frame ones, dropping some. The data hold 250,000 to 400,000 clones, with 14% observed a single time. Sequencing used central memory CD4+ T cells from blood. The chain couples TRBV14 to TRBJ2-2; D not certain. The TCR comes from a man aged 30 to 39 in good health. The DNA of the CDR3 is TGTGCCAGCAGCCAAGCACAGCTCGCCGGGGAGCTGTTTTTT. The encoded protein is CASSQAQLAGELFF.